This T cell receptor beta chain was identified in a study of human T cells and chemical hapten exposure. On the study more broadly: Scalp application of diphenylcyclopropenone was performed weekly in patients across the entire approximately 25-week study. Upper-back patches of 0.01% DPC were read at 6 days.

As to time point: patch test 1, 2 weeks after DPC sensitization. Treatment given: therapeutic diphenylcyclopropenone sensitization with weekly scalp DPC. Germline V gives CDR1 SEHNR, CDR2 FQNEAQ (reference sequence). There are 16 residues in the CDR3. V shed 4 bases and J 10 bases; nucleotides not matched to a gene: 8. In TCRdb, the RACE reads were re-called with MiXCR into one record per CDR3 protein. The repertoire holds approximately 79,000 distinct CDR3 sequences, with 10% to 13% as singletons. As concerns this clonotype: Its antigen is unknown.

Findings and limits, study-wide: Patch test score rose with PT1 expanded TCRs, significant at 8, 16, 32, not 4.

This specimen consisted of whole blood, obtained in connection with sensitization to the hapten diphenylcyclopropenone (DPC). The rearrangement uses TRBV7-9 and TRBJ1-6, with 12 bases aligning to TRBD1. This clonotype was obtained from a woman between 45 and 65 years old with alopecia areata. Some clones in this sample may be carry-over from other donors' samples. The CDR3 nucleotides are TGTGCCAGCAGCTCGACGGGACAGGGGGCATTCTCACCCCTCCACTTT. Amino acids: CASSSTGQGAFSPLHF.